The entry that follows covers one T cell receptor beta chain sequence. What it binds is not known. This CDR3 comprises 14 residues. Germline values: CDR1 DFQATT, CDR2 SNEGSKA (reference sequence). V was cut by 7 bases and J by 2 bases, with 17 bases left in between. The data were taken from a study of blood T cells in healthy people across ages. Study summary: Template switching caught about one barcoded beta molecule for each two T cells.

Every sample had a minimum of 7 million PBMCs isolated. The study, taken as a whole, reports: Bulk PBMC profiling left naive and antigen-experienced comparisons inconclusive.

A second about 6 to 11 cycle PCR used barcoded and J-beta primers. Researchers report that a template-switch adaptor with 12 random nucleotides tagged each cDNA molecule. Using its own MiXCR run on the 5' RACE reads, TCRdb lists one record per CDR3 protein. The table lists hundreds of thousands of distinct CDR3 sequences, 49% of them singletons, with roughly 31% in the top ten. The sequence derives from a woman aged 55 to 70 in good health. The chain combines TRBV20-1 with TRBJ1-2, with D perhaps TRBD1 (5 bases). The sample comprised blood. As DNA, the CDR3 is TGCAGTGAGGGGAGCCGAGAGAGCAACTATGGCTACACCTTC. This sequence encodes CSEGSRESNYGYTF.